What follows are 26 T cell receptor beta chains derived from one specimen sequenced in a study of T cell repertoires in ileal Crohn's disease. Libraries were prepared by immunoSEQ multiplex PCR; TCRdb keeps only in-frame clonotypes and omits some of them. In the table there are approximately 11,000 clones, roughly 87% of which are singletons. Stated time point: inflamed ileum from the surgical specimen. Sequenced input: ileal tissue. All receptors come from an adult with Crohn's disease.

The V gene is TRBV11-3, the J gene TRBJ1-1; D is perhaps TRBD1 (5 bases). Germline CDR1 SGHNT, CDR2 YENEEA. Trimming pared 7 bases from V and 1 base from J, leaving 25 bases between. The CDR3 sequence is 18 residues long. CDR3 coding DNA: TGTGCCAGCACCCGGGAAGGGTCCTGGGGACTCCAGAACACTGAAGCTTTCTTT. Translation gives CASTREGSWGLQNTEAFF.

The rearrangement joins TRBV7-2 to TRBJ2-4, with no clear D. The CDR3 runs to 13 residues. Germline CDR1 SGHTA, CDR2 FQGNSA. V was pared by 3 bases and J by 9 bases, with 12 bases between. The CDR3 DNA is TGTGCCAGCAGCTTTGAGGTGTTGAGCATTCAGTACTTC. It codes for CASSFEVLSIQYF. Full variable domain (missing parts from reference TRBV7-2 and TRBJ2-4): GAGVSQSPSNKVTEKGKDVELRCDPISGHTALYWYRQSLGQGLEFLIYFQGNSAPDKSGLPSDRFSAERTGGSVSTLTIQRTQQEDSAVYLCASSFEVLSIQYFGAGTRLSVL.

The rearrangement joins TRBV6-1 to TRBJ1-2; TRBD1 aligns across 7 bases. V shed 6 bases and J 4 bases; nucleotides not matched to a gene: 8. This CDR3 comprises 14 residues. Germline lookup yields CDR1 MNHNS and CDR2 SASEGT. This chain's CDR3 is CASSPDRAGYGYTF. The CDR3 nucleotides read TGTGCCAGCAGCCCCGACAGGGCCGGCTATGGCTACACCTTC.

The chain is built from TRBV4-1 and TRBJ1-3; 8 positions match TRBD1. V was clipped by 5 bases and J by 2 bases; unmatched bases: 5. The CDR3 spans 15 residues. The germline V gene has CDR1 MGHRA and CDR2 YSYEKL. CDR3 residues: CASSVDRGTGNTIYF. The CDR3 coding sequence is TGCGCCAGCAGCGTCGACAGGGGTACTGGAAACACCATATATTTT.

V and J are TRBV7-2 and TRBJ1-3; D is perhaps TRBD1 (5 bases). Trimming removed 8 bases from V and 0 bases from J, with 11 bases in between. The CDR3 sequence is 14 residues long. Germline V gene data show CDR1 as SGHTA and CDR2 as FQGNSA. CDR3 residues: CASRQGFSGNTIYF. The CDR3 coding sequence is TGTGCCAGCCGCCAGGGTTTCTCTGGAAACACCATATATTTT.

V gene TRBV5-4 combines with J gene TRBJ2-1, with 14 bases matching TRBD2. The trim removed 5 bases at V and 7 bases at J, leaving 8 bases unmatched. This CDR3 has 16 residues. Germline V CDR1 and CDR2: SGHNT, YYREEE (reference sequence). DNA of the CDR3: TGTGCCAGCAGTACTCCCGGGACTAGCGGGAGTAATGAGCAGTTCTTC. Amino acids: CASSTPGTSGSNEQFF.

This clone was seen only a few times. At the DNA level, this CDR3 is encoded by other sequences in the same sample as well. The chain carries TRBV6-5 and TRBJ1-2; possibly TRBD1 for D (5 bases). Germline assignment: CDR1 MNHEY and CDR2 SVGAGI. Trimming cost V 2 bases and J 5 bases, with 9 bases left between them. The length of the CDR3 is 13 residues. The CDR3 loop reads CASSYGGAYGYTF. In DNA, the CDR3 is TGTGCCAGCAGTTACGGGGGTGCTTATGGCTACACCTTC.

This clone was detected only once. The rearrangement uses TRBV7-9 and TRBJ2-1; D is perhaps TRBD1 or TRBD2 (6 bases each). This CDR3 has 13 residues. Germline V gene data show CDR1 as SEHNR and CDR2 as FQNEAQ (reference sequence). Trimming cost V 1 base and J 9 bases, with 10 bases left between them. The DNA of the CDR3 is TGTGCCAGCAGCTTAGAAGGGGGAGGTGAGCAGTTCTTC. As protein: CASSLEGGGEQFF.

V usage is TRBV11-2 and J usage is TRBJ1-1; D is unclear. Germline lookup yields CDR1 SGHAT and CDR2 FQNNGV. Trimming took 1 base from V and 1 from J, leaving 4 bases between them. The CDR3 consists of 13 residues. The CDR3 spells CASSLGRNTEAFF. The DNA for the CDR3 is TGTGCCAGCAGCTTAGGACGGAACACTGAAGCTTTCTTT.

The chain recombines TRBV6-1 with TRBJ2-2, with D possibly being TRBD1 (6 bases). This CDR3 has 16 residues. Germline V gene sequence: CDR1 MNHNS, CDR2 SASEGT. Trimming pared 1 base from V and 7 bases from J, leaving 16 bases between. The CDR3 nucleotides read TGTGCCAGCAGTGAAGGGGCAGGGGCTAGTATCGGGGAGCTGTTTTTT. Protein sequence: CASSEGAGASIGELFF.

In this sample, this clone turned up once. The chain joins TRBV29-1 to TRBJ2-3; D is ambiguous. The length of the CDR3 is 11 residues. CDR1 is SQVTM and CDR2 is ANQGSEA in the germline V gene. Between the trimmed V and J ends, which lost 4 bases and 2 bases, there was a span of 4 bases. The CDR3 nucleotides are TGCAGCGTTGCCCCCACAGATACGCAGTATTTT. It is translated as CSVAPTDTQYF.

J is TRBJ2-7 and V is TRBV4-1, with 14 bases identical to TRBD2. The V gene's germline CDR1 is MGHRA and CDR2 YSYEKL. The length of the CDR3 is 15 residues. Trimming at V came to 2 bases and at J to 6 bases, leaving 3 bases not matched to a gene. The DNA for the CDR3 is TGCGCCAGCAGCCAACCGGGACTAGCGGGAGTCGAGCAGTACTTC. Translating gives CASSQPGLAGVEQYF.

The chain couples TRBV30 to TRBJ1-2; D gene unclear. The CDR3 runs to 11 residues. Germline-derived CDR1 and CDR2 are GTSNPN and SVGIG (reference sequence). With 1 base removed from V and 5 bases from J, the gap between germline ends came to 5 bases. The CDR3 loop is CAWSGRYGYTF. CDR3 coding DNA: TGTGCCTGGAGTGGGAGGTATGGCTACACCTTC.

The rearrangement joins TRBV5-1 to TRBJ1-5, with D hard to call. With 1 base removed from V and 0 bases from J, the gap between germline ends came to 2 bases. The CDR3 covers 13 residues. CDR1 and CDR2 from the germline V gene are SGHRS and YFSETQ. CDR3 bases: TGCGCCAGCAGCTTGAATAGCAATCAGCCCCAGCATTTT. This sequence encodes CASSLNSNQPQHF.

This chain connects TRBV5-1 to TRBJ2-2, with a possible D match to TRBD1 (7 bases). The length of the CDR3 is 15 residues. The V gene's germline CDR1 is SGHRS and CDR2 YFSETQ. The germline V and J ends were trimmed by 3 bases and 8 bases, with 17 bases remaining between them. The CDR3 reads CASSWGDSWTGELFF. CDR3 nucleotide sequence: TGCGCCAGCAGCTGGGGGGACAGTTGGACTGGGGAGCTGTTTTTT.

The chain is built from TRBV29-1 and TRBJ1-2; possible D gene TRBD1, 5 bases. Trimming removed 5 bases at V and 7 bases at J, with 17 bases between. This CDR3 has 13 amino acids. In germline, CDR1 is SQVTM, CDR2 ANQGSEA. For the CDR3, the DNA is TGCAGCGTTCACACGGGGGTCGGCGGTGGCTACACCTTC. Its protein product is CSVHTGVGGGYTF.

The chain employs TRBV27 and TRBJ1-4, with 7 bases lining up with TRBD1. The CDR3 is 15 residues long. Germline assignment: CDR1 MNHEY and CDR2 SMNVEV (reference sequence). J lost 5 bases, V lost 3 bases, and 6 bases had no gene match. The CDR3 nucleotides are TGTGCCAGCAGTTTTTCGGGACAGAGAAATGAAAAACTGTTTTTT. Translated: CASSFSGQRNEKLFF.

The V call is TRBV4-1, the J call TRBJ2-3; the match to TRBD1 covers 12 bases. Germline loops: CDR1 MGHRA, CDR2 YSYEKL. The CDR3 has 21 residues. Losses at the gene ends were 3 bases for V and 3 bases for J; bases not matched to a gene: 19. CDR3 sequence (DNA): TGCGCCAGCAGCCATTTCTTGGCTAGGGGACAGGGGGCGGGCAGGACAGATACGCAGTATTTT. This codes for CASSHFLARGQGAGRTDTQYF.

The count of this clone is one. The chain recombines TRBV19 with TRBJ2-5; D is ambiguous. V dropped 6 bases and J dropped 4 bases, with 6 bases sitting between them. The CDR3 extends over 11 amino acids. The germline V gene encodes CDR1 LNHDA and CDR2 SQIVND (reference sequence). Here the CDR3 reads CASRNRETQYF. DNA of the CDR3: TGTGCCAGTAGAAATAGAGAGACCCAGTACTTC.

The chain carries TRBV19 and TRBJ1-1, with 10 positions matching TRBD1. The CDR3 is 15 residues long. Germline V CDR1 and CDR2: LNHDA, SQIVND (reference sequence). After removal of 1 base from V and 5 bases from J, the junction contained 4 bases not matched to a gene. CDR3 in DNA: TGTGCCAGTAGTATAGGGGGACAGGGGAGGACTGAAGCTTTCTTT. The encoded protein is CASSIGGQGRTEAFF.

The chain combines TRBV5-5 with TRBJ1-1; tentatively, D is TRBD1 (5 bases). The CDR3 contains 12 residues. Germline V CDR1 and CDR2: SGHKS, YYEKEE (reference sequence). V was trimmed by 1 base and J by 11 bases, leaving 12 bases between them. CDR3 protein: CASSLRLGQAFF. The CDR3 DNA reads as TGTGCCAGCAGCTTGAGGTTGGGGCAGGCTTTCTTT.

The CDR3 here is CASSLGVTTNTGELFF. Here the CDR3 DNA reads TGCGCCAGCAGCTTGGGGGTGACAACCAACACCGGGGAGCTGTTTTTT. This sequence joins TRBV5-1 and TRBJ2-2, with unresolved D. The CDR3 spans 16 residues. Germline V CDR1 and CDR2: SGHRS, YFSETQ. Trimming cost V 0 bases and J 2 bases, with 11 bases left between them.

The rearrangement links TRBV5-4 to TRBJ1-2; 7 bases fit TRBD1. CDR1 and CDR2 from the germline V gene are SGHNT and YYREEE (reference sequence). V lost 5 bases, J lost 2 bases, and 12 bases stayed unmatched. The CDR3 runs 16 residues. The CDR3 sequence: CASSLLPGQSNYGYTF. CDR3 DNA: TGTGCCAGCAGTCTTCTTCCGGGACAGTCCAACTATGGCTACACCTTC. Complete variable domain (other parts from reference TRBV5-4 and TRBJ1-2): ETGVTQSPTHLIKTRGQQVTLRCSSQSGHNTVSWYQQALGQGPQFIFQYYREEENGRGNFPPRFSGLQFPNYSSELNVNALELDDSALYLCASSLLPGQSNYGYTFGSGTRLTVV.

This chain uses TRBV7-2 with TRBJ2-4, with D maybe TRBD2 (6 bases). The CDR3 has 16 amino acids. From germline, CDR1 is SGHTA and CDR2 FQGNSA. The V end lost 7 bases, the J end lost 8 bases, and 24 bases lay between the germline ends. The CDR3 nucleotides are TGTGCCAGCACGGAAGGCGGGGTCACCCGGAGCGACATTCAGTACTTC. Protein sequence: CASTEGGVTRSDIQYF.

This chain connects TRBV18 to TRBJ1-5; no firm D call. This CDR3 has 14 residues. Germline CDR1 reads KGHSH; CDR2 reads LQKENI. Between the trimmed V and J ends, which lost 6 bases and 2 bases, there was a span of 11 bases. For the CDR3, the DNA is TGTGCCAGCTCGGACTCTAGGGGCAATCAGCCCCAGCATTTT. Translated, it gives CASSDSRGNQPQHF.

A few counts support this clone. The V gene is TRBV6-5, the J gene TRBJ2-1; 8 positions agree with TRBD2. This CDR3 has 15 amino acids. V dropped 6 bases and J dropped 4; count of bases not matched to a gene: 8. CDR1 and CDR2 (germline): MNHEY, SVGAGI. CDR3 bases: TGTGCCAGCAGCCCGGGGGGGGCCCTGTACAATGAGCAGTTCTTC. It specifies CASSPGGALYNEQFF.